This TCR beta chain was sequenced in a study of OX40 agonist ivuxolimab in advanced cancers. CDR1 SGHTA and CDR2 FQGNSA come from the germline V gene. V dropped 2 bases and J dropped 6 bases, with 8 bases sitting between them. This CDR3 is built from 13 residues. TCRdb's copy holds only in-frame clones and misses some; the assay was immunoSEQ multiplex PCR. Of around 86,000 clones in the sample, about 91% were seen once. The rearrangement links TRBV7-2 to TRBJ2-1, with unresolved D. The sequences come from CD4+ or CD8+ T cells sorted from blood, collected in a trial of the OX40 agonist ivuxolimab. The TCR comes from an adult with an advanced solid tumor such as melanoma, head and neck, liver or kidney cancer. The CDR3 DNA sequence: TGTGCCAGCAGCTTATTTGCAGGCAATGAGCAGTTCTTC. Its translation is CASSLFAGNEQFF. Supplemented by reference TRBV7-2 and TRBJ2-1, the full variable domain reads GAGVSQSPSNKVTEKGKDVELRCDPISGHTALYWYRQSLGQGLEFLIYFQGNSAPDKSGLPSDRFSAERTGGSVSTLTIQRTQQEDSAVYLCASSLFAGNEQFFGPGTRLTVL.